Shown below are 8 T cell receptor beta chains from a single sample sequenced in a study of regulatory and conventional T cells in RAG deficiency. The data were produced by immunoSEQ multiplex PCR, yet TCRdb's version contains in-frame clones alone and is incomplete. Among over 15,000 clones listed, about 87% were seen once. The sorted regulatory T cells were CD4+, CD25-high and CD127-low, with genomic DNA sequenced. These data also formed part of another study, on regulatory T cells. This second report adds: The PCR used 52 TRBV and 13 TRBJ primers.

Sequencing was done on a sample of Tregs sorted from blood. These receptors all come from a human donor in good health.

The rearrangement uses TRBV9 and TRBJ2-3; 8 nucleotides match TRBD2. The CDR3 consists of 15 residues. J lost 1 base, V lost 6 bases, and 7 bases had no gene match. Germline CDR1 SGDLS, CDR2 YYNGEE. CDR3 region: CASNLRGGGTDTQYF. The CDR3 DNA sequence: TGTGCCAGCAACTTACGGGGGGGCGGCACAGATACGCAGTATTTT.

The rearrangement links TRBV30 to TRBJ1-2, with 10 nucleotides matching TRBD1. Germline values: CDR1 GTSNPN, CDR2 SVGIG (reference sequence). The CDR3 has 15 amino acids. V was pared by 2 bases and J by 8 bases, with 11 bases of the junction left unmatched. DNA of the CDR3: TGTGCCTGGAGTATGGGACAGGGGAAGGTATACGGCTACACCTTC. It specifies CAWSMGQGKVYGYTF.

Regarding this clone: An end of the junction does not agree with germline; a read error may underlie this. This chain joins TRBV6-1 and TRBJ1-2; D is unclear. This CDR3 has 12 amino acids. In germline, CDR1 is MNHNS, CDR2 SASEGT. CDR3 residues: CANSDKGYGYTF. CDR3 in DNA: TGTGCCAACAGTGATAAAGGCTATGGCTACACCTTC.

This rearrangement joins TRBV29-1 to TRBJ2-1; TRBD2 is a possible D gene (6 bases). Germline CDR1 and CDR2: SQVTM and ANQGSEA. This CDR3 is built from 14 residues. Trimming removed 7 bases at V and 15 bases at J, with 28 bases between. CDR3 protein: CSAESLELASVRFF. The CDR3 coding sequence is TGCAGCGCCGAAAGTCTCGAGCTAGCGTCGGTGAGGTTCTTC.

The rearrangement joins TRBV5-6 to TRBJ1-1; maybe TRBD1 (6 bases). Germline V gene sequence: CDR1 SGHDT, CDR2 YYEEEE. The CDR3 is 15 amino acids. Trimming took off 1 base at V and 4 bases at J, with 14 bases between the two ends. The DNA for the CDR3 is TGTGCCAGCAGCTTGATCGGACAGAGATTCACTGAAGCTTTCTTT. Translated, it gives CASSLIGQRFTEAFF.

This clone is a singleton in its sample. The chain employs TRBV11-3 and TRBJ1-1; TRBD1 matches 10 bases. Germline loops: CDR1 SGHNT, CDR2 YENEEA. Unmatched junction bases numbered 8, after V lost 5 bases and J lost 2 bases. The CDR3 is made up of 16 amino acids. CDR3 in DNA: TGTGCCAGCAGCCGAGGGACAGGGGTTTCAAACACTGAAGCTTTCTTT. Translated: CASSRGTGVSNTEAFF.

V usage is TRBV19 and J usage is TRBJ1-1; TRBD1 is a possible D gene (5 bases). V lost 3 bases to trimming and J lost 6 bases, with 14 bases between them. The CDR3 length is 14 residues. Germline CDR1 and CDR2: LNHDA and SQIVND (reference sequence). The CDR3 spells CASSMQGVRAEAFF. In nucleotides, the CDR3 is TGTGCCAGTAGTATGCAGGGTGTAAGGGCTGAAGCTTTCTTT.

The chain links TRBV7-4 to TRBJ1-3, with 7 bases that match TRBD1. The CDR3 extends over 16 amino acids. Looked up from germline, CDR1 is SGHVT and CDR2 is SQSDAQ. The V gene end was trimmed by 1 base and the J gene end by 0 bases; junction bases not matched to a gene: 3. In DNA, the CDR3 is TGTGCCAGCAGCTTAGAACCAGGGGGCTCTGGAAACACCATATATTTT. It is translated as CASSLEPGGSGNTIYF.